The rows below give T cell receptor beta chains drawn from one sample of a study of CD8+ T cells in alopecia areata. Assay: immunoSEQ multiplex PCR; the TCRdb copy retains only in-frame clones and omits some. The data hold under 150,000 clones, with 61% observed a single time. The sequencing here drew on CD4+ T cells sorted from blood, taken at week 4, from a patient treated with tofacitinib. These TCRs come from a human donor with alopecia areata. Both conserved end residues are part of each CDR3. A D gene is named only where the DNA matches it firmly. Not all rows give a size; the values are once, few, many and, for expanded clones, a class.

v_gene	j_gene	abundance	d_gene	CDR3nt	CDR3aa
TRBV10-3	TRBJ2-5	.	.	TGTGCCATCAGCGACAGGGAGGGGGAGACCCAGTACTTC	CAISDREGETQYF
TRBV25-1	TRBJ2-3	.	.	TGTGCCAGCAGTGCCCCGGGTACGGTGGATACGCAGTATTTT	CASSAPGTVDTQYF
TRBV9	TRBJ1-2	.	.	TGTGCCAGCAGCGTAGCAGGGTCTAAGGGCTACACCTTC	CASSVAGSKGYTF
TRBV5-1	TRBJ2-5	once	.	TGCGCCAGCAGCTTGGCTTGGCAGGTGATGTACCAAGAGACCCAGTACTTC	CASSLAWQVMYQETQYF
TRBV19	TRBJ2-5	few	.	TGTGCCAGTAGTATAGACCAAGAGACCCAGTACTTC	CASSIDQETQYF
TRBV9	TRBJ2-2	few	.	TGTGCCAGCAGCGTAGATGGGTCGGCCGGGGAGCTGTTTTTT	CASSVDGSAGELFF
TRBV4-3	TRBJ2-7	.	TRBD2	TGCGCCAGCAGCCAGGGGGCCGGGACTAGCCCCTACGAGCAGTACTTC	CASSQGAGTSPYEQYF
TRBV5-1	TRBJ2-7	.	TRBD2	TGCGCCAGCAGCTTGGGTAGCGGGGGGATCTACGAGCAGTACTTC	CASSLGSGGIYEQYF
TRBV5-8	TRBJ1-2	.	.	TGTGCCAGCAGCCCCAGGGAGGCGTCCTATGGCTACACCTTC	CASSPREASYGYTF
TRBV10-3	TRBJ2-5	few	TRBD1	TGTGCCTCAAGGGCGGGACAGGGGCTCCAAGAGACCCAGTACTTC	CASRAGQGLQETQYF
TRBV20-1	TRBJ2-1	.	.	TGCAGTGCTAGTAGCTACAATGAGCAGTTCTTC	CSASSYNEQFF
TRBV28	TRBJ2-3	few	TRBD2	TGTGCCAGCAGTTTTGCTAGCGGAGGGGTAGATACGCAGTATTTT	CASSFASGGVDTQYF
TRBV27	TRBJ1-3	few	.	TGTGCCAGCAGTCAGCCCAGCTCTGGAAACACCATATATTTT	CASSQPSSGNTIYF
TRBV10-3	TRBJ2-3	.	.	TGTGCCATCAGTGACGATCTAGATACGCAGTATTTT	CAISDDLDTQYF
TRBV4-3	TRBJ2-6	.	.	TGCGCCAGCAGCCAAGATCGGTTCTCTGGGGCCAACGTCCTGACTTTC	CASSQDRFSGANVLTF
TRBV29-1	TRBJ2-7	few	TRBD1	TGCAGCGCCGGACAGGGGGTTTCCTACGAGCAGTACTTC	CSAGQGVSYEQYF
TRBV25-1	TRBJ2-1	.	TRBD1	TGTGCCAGCAGTGGACGGGACAGCTCCAATGAGCAGTTCTTC	CASSGRDSSNEQFF
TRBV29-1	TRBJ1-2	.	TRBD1	TGCAGCGTTGAAGTTCTTCCAGGGGGCGCCGGAGGCTACACCTTC	CSVEVLPGGAGGYTF
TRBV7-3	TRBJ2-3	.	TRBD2	TGTGCCAGCAGCCATGGACTAGCGGGGGATACGCAGTATTTT	CASSHGLAGDTQYF
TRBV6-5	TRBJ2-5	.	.	TGTGCCAGCAGTTACTCGACCCGGGAGACCCAGTACTTC	CASSYSTRETQYF
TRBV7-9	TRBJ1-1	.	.	TGTGCCAGCAGCTTAGTTCTCCCTGAAGCTTTCTTT	CASSLVLPEAFF
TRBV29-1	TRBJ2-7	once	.	TGCAGCGTTGAAGAGGATTCCTACGAGCAGTACTTC	CSVEEDSYEQYF
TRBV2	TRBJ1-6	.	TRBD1	TGTGCCAGCAGTGAAAGGGCAGGGGGCTCGAGGAATTCACCCCTCCACTTT	CASSERAGGSRNSPLHF
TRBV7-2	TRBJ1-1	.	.	TGTGCCAGCAGCCCAGGAGCCTGGAGGAACACTGAAGCTTTCTTT	CASSPGAWRNTEAFF
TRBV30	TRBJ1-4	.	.	TGTGCCTGGAGTGTGAGGGGCCAGGAAAAACTGTTTTTT	CAWSVRGQEKLFF
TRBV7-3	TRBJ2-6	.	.	TGTGCCAGCAGCATCGACAGGTCCAACGTCCTGACTTTC	CASSIDRSNVLTF
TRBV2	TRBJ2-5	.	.	TGTGCCAGCCATGGGACGGCGCAGGGGACCCAGTACTTC	CASHGTAQGTQYF
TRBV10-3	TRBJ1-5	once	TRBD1	TGTGCCATCAGTGGGACAGGGACGGTCAATCAGCCCCAGCATTTT	CAISGTGTVNQPQHF
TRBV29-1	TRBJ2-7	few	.	TGCAGCGTGCTTGATTACAGATCGACAACCTACGAGCAGTACTTC	CSVLDYRSTTYEQYF
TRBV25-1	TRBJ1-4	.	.	TGTGCCAGCAGTGAGTCAGGGAGAAGTGAAAAACTGTTTTTT	CASSESGRSEKLFF
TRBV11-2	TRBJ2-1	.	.	TGTGCCAGCAGCTTTAACAGATGGGGGAATGAGCAGTTCTTC	CASSFNRWGNEQFF
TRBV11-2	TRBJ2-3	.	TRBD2	TGTGCCAGCAGCTTCTACGGGAGGGACACAGATACGCAGTATTTT	CASSFYGRDTDTQYF
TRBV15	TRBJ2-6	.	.	TGTGCCACCAGCGGGGGGCAAGCTGGGGCCAACGTCCTGACTTTC	CATSGGQAGANVLTF
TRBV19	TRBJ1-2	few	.	TGTGCCACCGCTTGGGGTGTTGGCTATGGCTACACCTTC	CATAWGVGYGYTF
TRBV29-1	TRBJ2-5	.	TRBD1	TGCAGCGTTAGACAGGGGACAGGGGTAGGAGAGACCCAGTACTTC	CSVRQGTGVGETQYF
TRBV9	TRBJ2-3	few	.	TGTGCCAGCAGCGTCGGCGTTAGCACAGATACGCAGTATTTT	CASSVGVSTDTQYF
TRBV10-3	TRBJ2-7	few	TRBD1	TGTGCCATCAGGTTAGGACAGGGCCCCTACGAGCAGTACTTC	CAIRLGQGPYEQYF
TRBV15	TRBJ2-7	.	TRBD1	TGTGCCACCAGCCCCGGGACAGGGGGCCTATACGAGCAGTACTTC	CATSPGTGGLYEQYF
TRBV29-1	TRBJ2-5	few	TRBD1	TGCAGCGGCCGCCCCCGGACAGGGGAAGAGACCCAGTACTTC	CSGRPRTGEETQYF
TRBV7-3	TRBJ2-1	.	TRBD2	TGTGCCAGCAGCTCTAGCGGGGGACTCTACAATGAGCAGTTCTTC	CASSSSGGLYNEQFF
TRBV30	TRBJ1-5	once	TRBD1	TGTGCCTGGGCAAGGGACAGGGGAGTTCAGCCCCAGCATTTT	CAWARDRGVQPQHF
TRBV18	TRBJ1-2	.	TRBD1	TGTGCCAGCTCACCCCTGAAGGACAGGGCTAACTATGGCTACACCTTC	CASSPLKDRANYGYTF
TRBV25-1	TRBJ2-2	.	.	TGTGCCAGCAGTGCGGACAGAGGAAGGGCCGGGGAGCTGTTTTTT	CASSADRGRAGELFF
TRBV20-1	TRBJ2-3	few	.	TGCAGTGCTAGCTCGGCAGATACGCAGTATTTT	CSASSADTQYF
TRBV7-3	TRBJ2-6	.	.	TGTGCCAGCAGCTTAACGTCAGGTACCGGGGCCAACGTCCTGACTTTC	CASSLTSGTGANVLTF
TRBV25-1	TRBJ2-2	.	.	TGTGCCAGCAGTGAACGAGGGATGAACACCGGGGAGCTGTTTTTT	CASSERGMNTGELFF